Below are 10 T cell receptor beta chains sequenced from a single sample in a study of graft-versus-host responses after intestinal transplantation. These receptors have no known antigen. Only in-frame clones appear in the TCRdb table, and some are missing; sequencing was by immunoSEQ multiplex PCR. The sample shows approximately 130,000 clones, 85% to 95% of them seen only once. The sample in question was unstimulated CD4+ T cells sorted from spleen or lymph node cells, obtained before intestinal transplant. Receptors originate from a human donor who received an intestinal transplant.

The chain has TRBV9 and TRBJ2-5; a possible D gene is TRBD1 (6 bases). V shed 0 bases and J shed 7 bases, with 13 bases lying between them. The CDR3 totals 14 residues. From germline, CDR1 is SGDLS and CDR2 YYNGEE. In DNA, the CDR3 is TGTGCCAGCAGCGTAGGGGACACCGGCGGGACCCAGTACTTC. Its translation is CASSVGDTGGTQYF.

The V and J genes are TRBV30 and TRBJ2-5, with D perhaps matching TRBD1 or TRBD2 (6 bases each). CDR3 length equals 13 residues. V was clipped by 8 bases and J by 2 bases, with 15 bases between them. The germline V gene encodes CDR1 GTSNPN and CDR2 SVGIG (reference sequence). The CDR3 coding sequence is TGTGCCAGAAGACAGGCGGGACAAGAGACCCAGTACTTC. It translates to CARRQAGQETQYF. Supplemented by reference TRBV30 and TRBJ2-5, the full variable domain reads SQTIHQWPATLVQPVGSPLSLECTVEGTSNPNLYWYRQAAGRGLQLLFYSVGIGQISSEVPQNLSASRPQDRQFILSSKKLLLSDSGFYLCARRQAGQETQYFGPGTRLLVL.

The chain has TRBV2 and TRBJ1-2, with D tentatively TRBD1 (6 bases). This CDR3 contains 14 residues. V was trimmed by 6 bases and J by 2 bases, leaving 13 bases between them. Per the germline V gene, CDR1 is SNHLY and CDR2 is FYNNEI. Here the CDR3 DNA reads TGTGCCAGCAGAACGTCGACAGGAAACTATGGCTACACCTTC. It encodes CASRTSTGNYGYTF.

The V gene is TRBV7-2, the J gene TRBJ1-1; D is unresolved. This CDR3 has 12 amino acids. Germline V gives CDR1 SGHTA, CDR2 FQGNSA. The V end was cut by 4 bases, the J end by 11 bases, with 14 bases between. The DNA of the CDR3 is TGTGCCAGCAGCTCGACGGGCAGGAGGGCTTTCTTT. Protein sequence: CASSSTGRRAFF.

V and J are TRBV5-1 and TRBJ2-4; 11 bases match TRBD2. Germline CDR1 SGHRS, CDR2 YFSETQ. Trimming at V came to 0 bases and at J to 4 bases, leaving 12 bases not matched to a gene. CDR3 length: 19 residues. CDR3 nucleotides: TGCGCCAGCAGCTTGGTAGCGGGGGGGCCGAAACGGGCTAAAAACATTCAGTACTTC. The encoded protein is CASSLVAGGPKRAKNIQYF.

V gene TRBV7-9 combines with J gene TRBJ1-1, with D perhaps matching TRBD1 (5 bases). Germline CDR1 SEHNR, CDR2 FQNEAQ (reference sequence). This CDR3 has 14 residues. The V and J ends lost 4 bases and 1 base respectively, with 10 bases between them. CDR3 DNA: TGTGCCAGCAGCTCCCTGCAGGGGAACACTGAAGCTTTCTTT. As protein: CASSSLQGNTEAFF.

The chain has TRBV5-6 and TRBJ1-1; D gene uncertain. The CDR3 length is 11 residues. The germline V and J ends were trimmed by 2 bases and 10 bases, with 9 bases remaining between them. The germline gives CDR1 SGHDT, CDR2 YYEEEE. The CDR3 DNA reads TGTGCCAGCAGCTTTAGGGTCGGAGCTTTCTTT. Translated: CASSFRVGAFF.

The V gene is TRBV6-4, the J gene TRBJ1-2, with 7 nucleotides matching TRBD1. V shed 6 bases, J shed 2 bases, and the junction held 3 bases outside the gene matches. The CDR3 sequence is 13 residues long. CDR1 and CDR2 (germline): MRHNA, SNTAGT. The CDR3 region has the DNA TGTGCCAGCAGCGTGGACAGGAACTATGGCTACACCTTC. Its protein is CASSVDRNYGYTF.

The rearrangement joins TRBV6-1 to TRBJ1-5, with D possibly TRBD1 on 5 matching bases. CDR3 length: 15 residues. Deletions cut 1 base from V and 7 bases from J, with 14 bases between. Germline V gene lookup returns CDR1 MNHNS and CDR2 SASEGT. The CDR3 nucleotides read TGTGCCAGCAGTGAAGGGGGGGGGAGAGGGCAGCCCCAGCATTTT. Translation gives CASSEGGGRGQPQHF.

V usage is TRBV15 and J usage is TRBJ2-7; 7 nucleotides align to TRBD2. V dropped 8 bases and J dropped 6; count of bases not matched to a gene: 13. Per the germline V gene, CDR1 is LNHNV and CDR2 is YYDKDF (reference sequence). The CDR3 consists of 14 residues. The DNA of the CDR3 is TGTGCCACCCGGCCAGCAGGCCCGGGGGGCGAGCAGTACTTC. It encodes CATRPAGPGGEQYF.